The T cell receptor (beta chain) described here comes from a study of blood T cell repertoires in COVID-19. Across the study: There were acute and convalescent COVID-19 samples, and they came from the United States, Italy and Spain. The analysed material was cDNA or gDNA that came from T cells, B-cell-depleted T cells, or PBMCs.

Authors' processing steps: The authors estimated nucleated cell counts from reference gene primer amplification. Data came from immunoSEQ multiplex PCR; TCRdb stores just in-frame clones and leaves some out. That table furnishes V, J and clone size, whereas the DNA furnished D and trimming. The sample includes roughly 36,000 clones, 85% to 95% of them seen just once. The V gene lost 4 bases and the J gene lost 3 bases, with 16 bases spanning the gap. The CDR3 loop spans 15 amino acids. Per germline, CDR1 MRHNA and CDR2 SNTAGT. The TCR originated in a human donor with active COVID-19. The donor label of this sample is uncertain. The chain carries TRBV6-4 and TRBJ2-7; weak D call: TRBD2 (6 bases). The sample was peripheral blood. This CDR3 is CASSVLRDLDYEQYF. The CDR3 coding sequence is TGTGCCAGCAGTGTCCTCCGGGACTTGGACTACGAGCAGTACTTC.